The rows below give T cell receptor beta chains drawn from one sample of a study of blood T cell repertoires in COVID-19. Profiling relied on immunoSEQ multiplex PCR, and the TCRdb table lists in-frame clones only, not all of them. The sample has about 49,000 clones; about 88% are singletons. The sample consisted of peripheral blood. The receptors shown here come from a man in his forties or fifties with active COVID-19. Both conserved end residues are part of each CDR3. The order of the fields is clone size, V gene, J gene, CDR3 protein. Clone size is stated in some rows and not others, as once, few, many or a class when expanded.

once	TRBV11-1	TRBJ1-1	CASSSTGQVTEAFF
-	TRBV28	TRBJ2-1	CATRSGQGRGEQFF
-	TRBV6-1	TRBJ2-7	CASSEIAGGGLYEQYF
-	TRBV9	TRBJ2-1	CASSVTGSYNEQFF
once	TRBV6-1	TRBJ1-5	CASSARREGGGLPQHF
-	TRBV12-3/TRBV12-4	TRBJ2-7	CASSSPNREPYF
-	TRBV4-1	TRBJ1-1	CASSLRGHSTEAFF
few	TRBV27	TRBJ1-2	CASTRTGWDYGYTF
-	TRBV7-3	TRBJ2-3	CASSADAGPTDTQYF
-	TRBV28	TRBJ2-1	CASRPRRNEQFF
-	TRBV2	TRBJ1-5	CASSSTGTGDQPQHF
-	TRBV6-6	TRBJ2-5	CASSQRGIQETQYF
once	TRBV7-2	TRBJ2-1	CASSLAVRGTYNEQFF
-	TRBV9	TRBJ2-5	CASSVSSGIETQYF
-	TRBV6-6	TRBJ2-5	CASSPLGLAESHQEWTQYF
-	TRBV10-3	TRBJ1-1	CAISALQGIAFF
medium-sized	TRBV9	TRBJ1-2	CASSSIYEGYGYTF
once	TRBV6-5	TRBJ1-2	CASSYSGINYGYTF